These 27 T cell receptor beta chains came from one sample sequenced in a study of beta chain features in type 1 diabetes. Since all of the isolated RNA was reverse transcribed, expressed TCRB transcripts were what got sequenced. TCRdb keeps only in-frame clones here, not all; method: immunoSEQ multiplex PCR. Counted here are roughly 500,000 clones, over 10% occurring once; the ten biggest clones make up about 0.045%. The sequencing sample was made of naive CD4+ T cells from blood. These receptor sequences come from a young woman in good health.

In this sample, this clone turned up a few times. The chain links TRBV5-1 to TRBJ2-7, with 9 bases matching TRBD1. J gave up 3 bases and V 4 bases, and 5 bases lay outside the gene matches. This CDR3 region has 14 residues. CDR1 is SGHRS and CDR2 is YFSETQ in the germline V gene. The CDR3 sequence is CASSPGTGHYEQYV. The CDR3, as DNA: TGCGCCAGCAGCCCGGGGACAGGGCACTACGAGCAGTACGTC.

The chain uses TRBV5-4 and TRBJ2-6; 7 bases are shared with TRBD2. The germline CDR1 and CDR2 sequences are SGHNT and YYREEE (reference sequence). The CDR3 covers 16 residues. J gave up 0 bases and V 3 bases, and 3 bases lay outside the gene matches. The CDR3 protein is CASSWGRDSGANVLTF. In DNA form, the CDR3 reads TGTGCCAGCAGCTGGGGGAGGGACTCTGGGGCCAACGTCCTGACTTTC.

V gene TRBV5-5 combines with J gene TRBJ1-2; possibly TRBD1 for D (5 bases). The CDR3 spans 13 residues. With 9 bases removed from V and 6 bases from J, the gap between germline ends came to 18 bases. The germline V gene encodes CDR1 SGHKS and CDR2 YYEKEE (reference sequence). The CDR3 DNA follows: TGTGCCACTAAGACAGTACATCTTAATGGCTACACCTTC. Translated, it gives CATKTVHLNGYTF.

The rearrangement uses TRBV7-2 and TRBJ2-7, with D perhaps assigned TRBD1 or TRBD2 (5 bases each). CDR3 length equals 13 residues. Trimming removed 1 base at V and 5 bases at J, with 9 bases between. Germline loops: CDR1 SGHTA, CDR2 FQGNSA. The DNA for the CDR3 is TGTGCCAGCAGCTTAGACCGGGGCAACGAGCAGTACTTC. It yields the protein CASSLDRGNEQYF.

The CDR3 nucleotides are TGTGCCAGCAGCTTAGGGTTGCCTAGTGGTGAAAAACTGTTTTTT. Encoded protein: CASSLGLPSGEKLFF. The chain is built from TRBV7-9 and TRBJ1-4; D gene uncertain. The CDR3 has 15 residues. The germline gives CDR1 SEHNR, CDR2 FQNEAQ (reference sequence). Trimming left V 1 base short and J 7 bases short, with 13 bases between.

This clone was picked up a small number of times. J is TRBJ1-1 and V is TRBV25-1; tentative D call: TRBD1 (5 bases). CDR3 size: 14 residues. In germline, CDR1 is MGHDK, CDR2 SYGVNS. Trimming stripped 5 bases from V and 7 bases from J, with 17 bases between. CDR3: CASSTWTEGIEAFF. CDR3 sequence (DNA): TGTGCCAGCAGTACTTGGACGGAGGGGATTGAAGCTTTCTTT.

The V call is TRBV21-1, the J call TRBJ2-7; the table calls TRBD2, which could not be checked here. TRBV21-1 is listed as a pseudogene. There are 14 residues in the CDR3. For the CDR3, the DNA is TGTGCCAGCAGCTCCACTTGGCGGGCGTTCGAGCAGTACGTC. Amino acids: CASSSTWRAFEQYV.

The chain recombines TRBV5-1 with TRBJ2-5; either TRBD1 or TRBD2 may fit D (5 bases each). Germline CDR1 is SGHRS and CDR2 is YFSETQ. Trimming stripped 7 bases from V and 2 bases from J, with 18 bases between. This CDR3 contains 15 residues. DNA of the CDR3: TGCGCCAGCGCAAAGCTAGGGACCTCACAAGAGACCCAGTACTTC. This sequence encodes CASAKLGTSQETQYF.

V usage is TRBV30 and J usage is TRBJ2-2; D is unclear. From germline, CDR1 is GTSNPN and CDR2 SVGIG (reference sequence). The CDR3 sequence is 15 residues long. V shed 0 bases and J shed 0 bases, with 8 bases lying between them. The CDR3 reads CAWSVPWTNTGELFF. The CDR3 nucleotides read TGTGCCTGGAGTGTACCCTGGACGAACACCGGGGAGCTGTTTTTT.

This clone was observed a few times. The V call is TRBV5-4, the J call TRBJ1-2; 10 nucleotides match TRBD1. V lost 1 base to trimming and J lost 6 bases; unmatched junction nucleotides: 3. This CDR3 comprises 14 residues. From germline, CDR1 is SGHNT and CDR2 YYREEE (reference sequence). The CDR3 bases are TGTGCCAGCAGCTTGTCTGGGACAGGGGATGGCTACACCTTC. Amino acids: CASSLSGTGDGYTF.

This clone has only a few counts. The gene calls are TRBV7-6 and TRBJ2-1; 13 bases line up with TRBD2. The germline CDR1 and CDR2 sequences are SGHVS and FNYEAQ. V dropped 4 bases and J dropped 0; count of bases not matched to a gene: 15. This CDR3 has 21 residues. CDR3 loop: CASSSLRLLAGGGGSYNEQFF. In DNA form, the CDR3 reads TGTGCCAGCAGCTCCTTACGGCTACTAGCGGGAGGGGGTGGCTCCTACAATGAGCAGTTCTTC.

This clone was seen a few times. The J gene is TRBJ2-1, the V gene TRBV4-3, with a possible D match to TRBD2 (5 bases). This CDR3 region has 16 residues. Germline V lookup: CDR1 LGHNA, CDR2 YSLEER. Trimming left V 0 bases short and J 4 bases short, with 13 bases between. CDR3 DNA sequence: TGCGCCAGCAGCCAAGATACGCGGGTAGGGTACAATGAGCAGTTCTTC. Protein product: CASSQDTRVGYNEQFF.

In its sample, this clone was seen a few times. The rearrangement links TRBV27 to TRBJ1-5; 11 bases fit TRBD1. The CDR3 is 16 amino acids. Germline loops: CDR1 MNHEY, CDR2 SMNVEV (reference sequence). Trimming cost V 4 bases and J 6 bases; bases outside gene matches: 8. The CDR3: CASSSTGQGASQPQHF. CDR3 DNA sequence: TGTGCCAGCAGTTCAACCGGACAGGGGGCTAGTCAGCCCCAGCATTTT.

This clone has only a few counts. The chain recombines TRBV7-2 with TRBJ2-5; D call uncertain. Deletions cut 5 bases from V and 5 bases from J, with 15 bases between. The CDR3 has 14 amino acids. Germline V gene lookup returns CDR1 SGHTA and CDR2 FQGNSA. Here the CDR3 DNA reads TGTGCCAGCAGCCCAAGGACGCGGACGGAGACCCAGTACTTC. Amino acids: CASSPRTRTETQYF.

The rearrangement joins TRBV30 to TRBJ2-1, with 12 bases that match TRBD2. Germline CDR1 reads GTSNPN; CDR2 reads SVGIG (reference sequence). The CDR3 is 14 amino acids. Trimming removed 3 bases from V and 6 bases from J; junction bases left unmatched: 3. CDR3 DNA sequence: TGTGCCTGGAGGACTAGCGGGAGTCTCAATGAGCAGTTCTTC. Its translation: CAWRTSGSLNEQFF.

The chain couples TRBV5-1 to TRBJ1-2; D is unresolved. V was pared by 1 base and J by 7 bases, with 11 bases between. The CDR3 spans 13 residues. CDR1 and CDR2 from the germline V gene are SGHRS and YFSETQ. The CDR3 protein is CASSLLEGGGYTF. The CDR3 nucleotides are TGCGCCAGCAGCTTGTTGGAGGGAGGTGGCTACACCTTC.

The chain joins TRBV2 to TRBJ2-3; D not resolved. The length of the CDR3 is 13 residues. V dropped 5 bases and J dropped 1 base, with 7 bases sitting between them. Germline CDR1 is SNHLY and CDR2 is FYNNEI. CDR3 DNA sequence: TGTGCCAGCAGTCAGACTGGCACAGATACGCAGTATTTT. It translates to CASSQTGTDTQYF.

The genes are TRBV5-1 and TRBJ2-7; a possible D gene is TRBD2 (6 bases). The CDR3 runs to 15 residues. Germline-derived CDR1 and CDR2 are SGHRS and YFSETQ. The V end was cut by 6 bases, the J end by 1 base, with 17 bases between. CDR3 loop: CASTFAGAGSYEQYF. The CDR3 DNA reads TGCGCCAGCACGTTCGCGGGCGCGGGGTCCTACGAGCAGTACTTC.

The CDR3 bases are TGTGCCAGCAGCCTCGGACAAGGAGGGTTTCACATTCAGTACTTC. Protein: CASSLGQGGFHIQYF. V is TRBV5-6 and J is TRBJ2-4; a weak D match, TRBD2 (6 bases). The germline V and J ends were trimmed by 4 bases and 8 bases, with 19 bases remaining between them. CDR3 length equals 15 residues. CDR1 and CDR2 (germline): SGHDT, YYEEEE.

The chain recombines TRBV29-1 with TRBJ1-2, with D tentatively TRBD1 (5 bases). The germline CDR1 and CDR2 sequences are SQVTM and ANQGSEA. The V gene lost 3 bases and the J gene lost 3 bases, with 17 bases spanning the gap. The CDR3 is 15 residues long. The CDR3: CSVDKTASDYYGYTF. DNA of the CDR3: TGCAGCGTTGACAAGACAGCAAGCGATTACTATGGCTACACCTTC.

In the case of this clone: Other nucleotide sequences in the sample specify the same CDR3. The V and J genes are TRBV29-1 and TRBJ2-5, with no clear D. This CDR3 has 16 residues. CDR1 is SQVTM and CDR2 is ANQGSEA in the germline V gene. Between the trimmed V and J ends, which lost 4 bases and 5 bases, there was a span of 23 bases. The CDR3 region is CSVGIGKLVGLETQYF. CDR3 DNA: TGCAGCGTTGGTATCGGAAAGTTGGTTGGCTTGGAGACCCAGTACTTC. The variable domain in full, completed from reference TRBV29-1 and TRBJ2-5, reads SAVISQKPSRDICQRGTSLTIQCQVDSQVTMMFWYRQQPGQSLTLIATANQGSEATYESGFVIDKFPISRPNLTFSTLTVSNMSPEDSSIYLCSVGIGKLVGLETQYFGPGTRLLVL.

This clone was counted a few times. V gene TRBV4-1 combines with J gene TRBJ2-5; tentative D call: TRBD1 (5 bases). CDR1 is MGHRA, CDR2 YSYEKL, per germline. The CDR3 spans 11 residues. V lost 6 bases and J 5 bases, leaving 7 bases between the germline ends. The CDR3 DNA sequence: TGCGCCAGCAGATCAGGGGAGACCCAGTACTTC. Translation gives CASRSGETQYF.

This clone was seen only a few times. The CDR3 reads CASNSLAGYTF. CDR3 sequence (DNA): TGTGCCAGCAACTCGTTGGCGGGCTACACCTTC. The chain carries TRBV7-9 and TRBJ1-2; no definite D call. CDR3 length equals 11 residues. Germline assignment: CDR1 SEHNR and CDR2 FQNEAQ (reference sequence). V was clipped by 7 bases and J by 8 bases, with 11 bases between them.

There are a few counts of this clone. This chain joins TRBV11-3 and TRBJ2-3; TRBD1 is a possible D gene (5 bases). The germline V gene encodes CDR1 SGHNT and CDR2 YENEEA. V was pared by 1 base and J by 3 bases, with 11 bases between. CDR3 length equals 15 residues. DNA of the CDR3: TGTGCCAGCAGCTTAGGCCCGCAGGGAACAGATACGCAGTATTTT. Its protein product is CASSLGPQGTDTQYF.

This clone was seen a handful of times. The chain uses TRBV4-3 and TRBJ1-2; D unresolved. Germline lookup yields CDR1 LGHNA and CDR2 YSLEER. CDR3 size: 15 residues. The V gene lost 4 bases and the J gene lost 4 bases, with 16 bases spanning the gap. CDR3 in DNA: TGCGCCAGCAGCCCTAACTTTGGGGATTCCTATGGCTACACCTTC. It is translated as CASSPNFGDSYGYTF.

The DNA of the CDR3 is TGCGCCAGCAGCCAAGATCAGGGGACTCAGCCCCAGCATTTT. It specifies CASSQDQGTQPQHF. This chain uses TRBV4-3 with TRBJ1-5, with D possibly matching TRBD1 (6 bases). This CDR3 spans 14 amino acids. V lost 0 bases to trimming and J lost 6 bases, with 9 bases between them. Germline V gene sequence: CDR1 LGHNA, CDR2 YSLEER.

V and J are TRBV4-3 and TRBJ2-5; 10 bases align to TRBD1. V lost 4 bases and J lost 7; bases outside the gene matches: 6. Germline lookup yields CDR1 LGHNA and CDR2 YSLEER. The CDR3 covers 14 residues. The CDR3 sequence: CASSPRQGAGTQYF. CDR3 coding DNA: TGCGCCAGCAGCCCTAGACAGGGGGCCGGGACCCAGTACTTC.